This TCR beta chain was captured in a study of regulatory T cells in long-lasting Graves disease. Study-wide context: Positive TSH receptor antibodies alongside over 5 years of antithyroid drugs were what marked Graves' disease as persistent.

This CDR3 is built from 14 residues. Germline CDR1 and CDR2: MNHEY and SVGEGT. Trimming took 6 bases from V and 6 from J; bases not matched to a gene: 9. The study, taken as a whole, reports: Sharing of public clonotypes was greater in persistent patients (around 3,000) than in new patients (roughly 1,000). Under persistent disease, TRBV28, TRBJ1-2 and TRBJ2-5 were used preferentially. Researchers examined only peripheral blood and not thyroid tissue.

Noted time point: persistent/refractory GD, antithyroid drugs over 5 years with positive TRAb. PBMC RNA was the source of the TCR library. TCR beta libraries were built with iRepertoire HTBI primers and Arm-PCR of CDR3 regions. TCRdb independently ran MiXCR on the multiplex PCR reads; one entry per CDR3 protein. The repertoire holds roughly 500,000 distinct CDR3 sequences, about 22% seen once, with roughly 7% in the top ten. Worth noting for this clonotype: Its specificity is not known.

The starting material was peripheral blood mononuclear cells (PBMCs), obtained when the disease was refractory, from a patient treated with antithyroid drugs. This chain joins TRBV6-2 or TRBV6-3 and TRBJ2-7; 9 bases line up with TRBD1. The sequence came from a female donor with Graves disease. The CDR3 DNA reads TGTGCCAGCAGAAAACAGGGGGCGCTTGGCGAGCAGTACTTC. It is translated as CASRKQGALGEQYF.